This passage covers 15 T cell receptor beta chains from one sample sequenced in a study of cytomegalovirus exposure and HLA in healthy donors. The primer mix had 60 Vbeta and 13 Jbeta primers. Libraries were prepared by immunoSEQ multiplex PCR; TCRdb keeps only in-frame clonotypes and omits some of them. The data show about 190,000 clones, 84% seen once. The sample consisted of PBMCs. The origin of the receptors is a boy younger than 18 in good health and CMV-seronegative.

The chain combines TRBV5-6 with TRBJ2-1, with TRBD2 as a possible D gene (6 bases). The CDR3 runs 11 residues. The V gene lost 3 bases and the J gene lost 8 bases, with 6 bases spanning the gap. In germline, CDR1 is SGHDT, CDR2 YYEEEE. CDR3 in DNA: TGTGCCAGCAGCTGGAGGGATGAGCAGTTCTTC. This gives the protein CASSWRDEQFF.

This clone showed up just a few times. The rearrangement joins TRBV4-3 to TRBJ1-1; D is unresolved. The CDR3 spans 13 residues. The V and J ends lost 5 bases and 5 bases respectively, with 12 bases between them. CDR1 and CDR2 from the germline V gene are LGHNA and YSLEER. CDR3 residues: CASSYGRKTEAFF. The CDR3 DNA reads TGCGCCAGCAGCTATGGCAGGAAGACTGAAGCTTTCTTT.

The chain joins TRBV7-6 to TRBJ2-7; 11 positions match TRBD2. The CDR3 is 14 residues long. CDR1 SGHVS and CDR2 FNYEAQ come from the germline V gene. The V and J ends lost 0 bases and 7 bases, in that order; junction bases with no gene match: 2. CDR3 in amino acids: CASSLASGRVEQYF. The CDR3 nucleotides read TGTGCCAGCAGCTTAGCTAGCGGGAGGGTTGAGCAGTACTTC.

The V call is TRBV7-9, the J call TRBJ1-1; possible D gene TRBD1, 5 bases. The CDR3 has 15 residues. Trimming cost V 1 base and J 5 bases, with 14 bases left between them. Per the germline V gene, CDR1 is SEHNR and CDR2 is FQNEAQ (reference sequence). The CDR3 coding sequence is TGTGCCAGCAGCTTAGAGCGCACAGGTCGAACTGAAGCTTTCTTT. This codes for CASSLERTGRTEAFF.

V and J are TRBV7-2 and TRBJ2-7, with D hard to call. From germline, CDR1 is SGHTA and CDR2 FQGNSA. The CDR3 is made up of 14 amino acids. Trimming removed 2 bases at V and 3 bases at J, with 11 bases between. The chain's CDR3 is CASSLNAAVYEQYF. CDR3 bases: TGTGCCAGCAGCTTAAACGCCGCGGTCTACGAGCAGTACTTC.

This chain joins TRBV27 and TRBJ2-5, with a possible D match to TRBD1 (6 bases). The J call may be wrong; the DNA end is better matched by TRBJ2-7. CDR1 is MNHEY, CDR2 SMNVEV, per germline (reference sequence). This CDR3 is built from 14 residues. CDR3 in DNA: TGTGCCAGCGTAGGGGCAGGGGATATTTACGAGCAGTACTTC. The encoded protein is CASVGAGDIYEQYF.

This clone was seen only once. V and J are TRBV27 and TRBJ1-2; D possibly corresponds to TRBD1 (6 bases). Trimming shortened V by 0 bases and J by 4 bases, and 12 bases separated the two germline ends. Looked up from germline, CDR1 is MNHEY and CDR2 is SMNVEV (reference sequence). This CDR3 spans 15 amino acids. The CDR3 reads CASSLSVTGTYGYTF. The CDR3 DNA reads as TGTGCCAGCAGTTTATCTGTGACAGGAACCTATGGCTACACCTTC.

The genes are TRBV27 and TRBJ1-3; 7 bases line up with TRBD1. Germline trimming cut 5 bases from V and 1 base from J; bases unmatched to any gene: 8. CDR1 and CDR2 from the germline V gene are MNHEY and SMNVEV (reference sequence). The CDR3 has 16 amino acids. DNA for the CDR3: TGTGCCAGCAGTCCGACGACAGGGTGGTCTGGAAACACCATATATTTT. Amino acids: CASSPTTGWSGNTIYF.

The chain links TRBV14 to TRBJ2-7; a weak D match, TRBD1 (6 bases). V was shortened by 0 bases and J by 4 bases, with 19 bases between the two germline ends. The CDR3 extends over 17 amino acids. Germline V gene data show CDR1 as SGHDN and CDR2 as FVKESK. The CDR3 protein is CASSQDWVRGTSYEQYF. The CDR3 nucleotides are TGTGCCAGCAGCCAAGACTGGGTCAGGGGAACCTCTTACGAGCAGTACTTC.

The V gene is TRBV7-8, the J gene TRBJ1-5, with D perhaps matching TRBD1 (5 bases). The CDR3 is 16 residues long. The V gene's germline CDR1 is SGHVS and CDR2 FQNEAQ. V was trimmed by 1 base and J by 6 bases, leaving 16 bases between them. CDR3 nucleotide sequence: TGTGCCAGCAGCTTAGACCTCCGGGGGGACGGTCAGCCCCAGCATTTT. This codes for CASSLDLRGDGQPQHF.

CDR3 loop: CASSSYSGRLADTQYF. The CDR3 nucleotides read TGCGCCAGCAGCTCATATAGCGGGAGACTAGCAGATACGCAGTATTTT. The chain couples TRBV5-1 to TRBJ2-3; 9 bases are a match to TRBD2. After removal of 3 bases from V and 4 bases from J, the junction contained 9 bases not matched to a gene. The CDR3 consists of 16 residues. From germline, CDR1 is SGHRS and CDR2 YFSETQ.

This chain uses TRBV29-1 with TRBJ2-5; a possible D gene is TRBD1 (6 bases). The V gene's germline CDR1 is SQVTM and CDR2 ANQGSEA. V lost 5 bases to trimming and J lost 2 bases, with 15 bases between them. The CDR3 has 14 residues. The CDR3 DNA reads as TGCAGCGTTCCCCCCCACGACAGGCAAGAGACCCAGTACTTC. This gives the protein CSVPPHDRQETQYF.

This chain uses TRBV5-1 with TRBJ2-4; 9 bases map to TRBD1. The trim removed 4 bases at V and 0 bases at J, leaving 5 bases unmatched. Germline values: CDR1 SGHRS, CDR2 YFSETQ. The CDR3 has 16 residues. As DNA, the CDR3 is TGCGCCAGCAGCCCGACGGGACAGGGAGCCAAAAACATTCAGTACTTC. Protein: CASSPTGQGAKNIQYF. Full variable domain (outside the CDR3, taken from reference TRBV5-1 and TRBJ2-4): KAGVTQTPRYLIKTRGQQVTLSCSPISGHRSVSWYQQTPGQGLQFLFEYFSETQRNKGNFPGRFSGRQFSNSRSEMNVSTLELGDSALYLCASSPTGQGAKNIQYFGAGTRLSVL.

The table lists this clone with a few counts. The gene calls are TRBV6-6 and TRBJ1-6; tentative D call: TRBD1 (5 bases). This CDR3 comprises 15 residues. Germline V gene sequence: CDR1 MNHNY, CDR2 SVGAGI (reference sequence). Trimming left V 6 bases short and J 2 bases short, with 11 bases between. This CDR3 is CASSSRTTYNSPLHF. In nucleotides, the CDR3 is TGTGCCAGCAGCAGCAGGACAACCTATAATTCACCCCTCCACTTT.

This chain links TRBV5-6 with TRBJ1-2, with D possibly being TRBD1 (6 bases). V lost 2 bases and J 4 bases, leaving 21 bases between the germline ends. Germline values: CDR1 SGHDT, CDR2 YYEEEE. This CDR3 comprises 17 residues. The CDR3 here is CASSLSRPGHLIYGYTF. The DNA of the CDR3 is TGTGCCAGCAGCTTATCCAGACCGGGACACCTAATCTATGGCTACACCTTC.